This TCR beta chain was identified in a study of shared clonotypes between healthy human individuals. Study-wide context: Aged 18 to 49, the donors were a couple of women and a few men. General study results and limits: An effect of sequencing depth on clonotype sharing among donors was expected.

The naive CD8 population came from CD45RO-negative cells selected for CCR7, without terminally differentiated effector memory CD45RA+ cells. As for this clone: Its antigen is unknown.

The V and J ends lost 4 bases and 3 bases respectively, with 16 bases between them. In germline, CDR1 is SGHNT, CDR2 YENEEA. The CDR3 consists of 15 residues. Data came from immunoSEQ multiplex PCR; TCRdb stores just in-frame clones and leaves some out. Of some 580,000 clones listed, 98% were seen once; the top ten hold 0.25% to 0.35%. Sequencing used naive CD8+ T cells sorted from blood. This TCR was sampled from a man aged 25-45 years in good health. V is TRBV11-3 and J is TRBJ2-7; the D call may be TRBD1 or TRBD2 (8 bases each). The CDR3 sequence: CASSSGGDRLYEQYF. The CDR3 bases are TGTGCCAGCAGCTCGGGGGGGGACAGGCTCTACGAGCAGTACTTC.